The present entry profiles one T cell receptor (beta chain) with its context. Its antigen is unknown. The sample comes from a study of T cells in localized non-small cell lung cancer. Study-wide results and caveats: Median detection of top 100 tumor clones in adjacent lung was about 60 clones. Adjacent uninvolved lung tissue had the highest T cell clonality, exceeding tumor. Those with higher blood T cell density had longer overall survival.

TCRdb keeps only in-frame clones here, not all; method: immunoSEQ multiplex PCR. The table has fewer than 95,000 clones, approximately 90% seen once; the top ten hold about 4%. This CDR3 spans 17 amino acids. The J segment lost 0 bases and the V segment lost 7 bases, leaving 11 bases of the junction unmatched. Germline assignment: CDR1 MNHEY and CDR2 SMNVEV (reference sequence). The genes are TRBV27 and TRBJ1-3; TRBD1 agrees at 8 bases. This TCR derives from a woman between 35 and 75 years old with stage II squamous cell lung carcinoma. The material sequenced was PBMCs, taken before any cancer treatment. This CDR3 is CASTARDRRYSGNTIYF. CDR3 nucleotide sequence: TGTGCCAGCACCGCCCGGGACAGGCGCTACTCTGGAAACACCATATATTTT.